This T cell receptor beta chain stems from a study of blood T cell repertoires in COVID-19. Study in general: Acute and convalescent COVID-19 specimens originated in the United States, Italy and Spain.

Seattle patients were enrolled during active infection and followed longitudinally. Only in-frame clones appear in the TCRdb table, and some are missing; sequencing was by immunoSEQ multiplex PCR. Counted here are hundreds of thousands of clones, approximately 89% occurring once; the ten biggest clones make up 11%. Trimming shortened V by 6 bases and J by 0 bases, and 14 bases separated the two germline ends. Germline V gene data show CDR1 as SEHNR and CDR2 as FQNEAQ (reference sequence). CDR3 size: 15 residues. The genes are TRBV7-9 and TRBJ1-1; TRBD1 might be the D (5 bases). The TCR sequence derives from a woman under 40 with COVID-19, enrolled during active disease. The material sequenced was peripheral blood. The CDR3 DNA is TGTGCCAGCAGTCGGGGGGTCGGGTTGAACACTGAAGCTTTCTTT. Protein: CASSRGVGLNTEAFF.